Listed below are T cell receptor beta chains from one sample, sequenced in a study of circulating CD8 cells and anti-PD-1 response in melanoma. TCRdb independently ran MiXCR on the reads; one entry per CDR3 protein. The repertoire holds around 710 distinct CDR3 sequences, with 7% as singletons. The starting material was CD8+ T cells from PBMCs, obtained at baseline or after one month of anti-PD-1 therapy (not recorded which). The receptors derive from a human donor with melanoma. The CDR3 runs from the conserved cysteine through the conserved F or W. The order of the fields is J gene, clone size, V gene, D gene, CDR3 DNA, CDR3 protein. D genes are given only for firm matches. Only part of the rows carry a size: once, few, many, or a class if the clone is expanded.

j_call: TRBJ1-1; clone_size: -; v_call: TRBV7-9; d_call: -; cdr3_nt: TGTGCCAGCAGCTTAGAGCTGGGGATGAACACTGAAGCTTTCTTT; cdr3_aa: CASSLELGMNTEAFF
j_call: TRBJ2-2; clone_size: hyperexpanded; v_call: TRBV25-1; d_call: -; cdr3_nt: TGTGCCAGCAGTTCGCCCAGGGGGGCGAACACCGGGGAGCTGTTTTTT; cdr3_aa: CASSSPRGANTGELFF
j_call: TRBJ2-7; clone_size: medium-sized; v_call: TRBV4-2; d_call: TRBD2; cdr3_nt: TGTGCCAGCAGCCAAGAGGAATTAGCGGGCTCCTACGAGCAGTACTTC; cdr3_aa: CASSQEELAGSYEQYF
j_call: TRBJ2-1; clone_size: large; v_call: TRBV7-2; d_call: -; cdr3_nt: TGTGCCAGCAGCTTAGCTATTGAGCAGTTCTTC; cdr3_aa: CASSLAIEQFF
j_call: TRBJ2-5; clone_size: large; v_call: TRBV7-3; d_call: -; cdr3_nt: TGTGCCAGCAGCTTAACGGCGGGGTTGGAAGAGACCCAGTACTTC; cdr3_aa: CASSLTAGLEETQYF
j_call: TRBJ2-1; clone_size: medium-sized; v_call: TRBV11-2; d_call: TRBD2; cdr3_nt: TGTGCCAGCAGCCCTAGCCCGGGACTAGAGTTCTTC; cdr3_aa: CASSPSPGLEFF
j_call: TRBJ2-1; clone_size: large; v_call: TRBV28; d_call: TRBD2; cdr3_nt: TGTGCCAGCAGTGACGGGGGACTAGCGGATAACAATGAGCAGTTCTTC; cdr3_aa: CASSDGGLADNNEQFF
j_call: TRBJ2-7; clone_size: -; v_call: TRBV29-1; d_call: -; cdr3_nt: TGCAGCGTTGGCCCTGAGGGAATCCTCCTACGCGAGCAGTACTTC; cdr3_aa: CSVGPEGILLREQYF
j_call: TRBJ2-5; clone_size: large; v_call: TRBV5-5; d_call: -; cdr3_nt: TGTGCCAGCAGCACCGAGGAAGAGACCCAGTACTTC; cdr3_aa: CASSTEEETQYF
j_call: TRBJ2-1; clone_size: medium-sized; v_call: TRBV7-3; d_call: TRBD2; cdr3_nt: TGTGCCAGCAGCTTCGGCCTAGCGGGTCGCGGGGAGCAGTTCTTC; cdr3_aa: CASSFGLAGRGEQFF
j_call: TRBJ2-7; clone_size: medium-sized; v_call: TRBV20-1; d_call: -; cdr3_nt: TGCAGTGCCCGACCGCAGGGGACCCTTGAGCAGTACTTC; cdr3_aa: CSARPQGTLEQYF
j_call: TRBJ2-1; clone_size: large; v_call: TRBV18; d_call: -; cdr3_nt: TGTGCCAGCTCGTGGACGGGGTATTACAATGAGCAGTTCTTC; cdr3_aa: CASSWTGYYNEQFF
j_call: TRBJ2-3; clone_size: medium-sized; v_call: TRBV28; d_call: -; cdr3_nt: TGTGCCAGCAGTTTATCTCCGCGGGATTTGGGGACAGATACGCAGTATTTT; cdr3_aa: CASSLSPRDLGTDTQYF
j_call: TRBJ2-7; clone_size: large; v_call: TRBV19; d_call: TRBD2; cdr3_nt: TGTGCCAGTAGTATCCTGGAGCGGGAGGAGCAGTACTTC; cdr3_aa: CASSILEREEQYF
j_call: TRBJ2-7; clone_size: medium-sized; v_call: TRBV5-8; d_call: -; cdr3_nt: TGTGCCAGCAGCTTTACAAACAGGGACGAGCAGTACTTC; cdr3_aa: CASSFTNRDEQYF
j_call: TRBJ2-4; clone_size: large; v_call: TRBV7-9; d_call: TRBD1; cdr3_nt: TGTGCCAGCAGCTTAGGGACAGGGCAGGGAAAAAACATTCAGTACTTC; cdr3_aa: CASSLGTGQGKNIQYF
j_call: TRBJ2-3; clone_size: medium-sized; v_call: TRBV24-1; d_call: TRBD1; cdr3_nt: TGTGCCACCAGTGCCGCAGACAGGGTTGGCACAGATACGCAGTATTTT; cdr3_aa: CATSAADRVGTDTQYF
j_call: TRBJ2-2; clone_size: medium-sized; v_call: TRBV11-2; d_call: -; cdr3_nt: TGTGCCAGCAGCGGCTATCAAGAAGGGGGATTAAAACTCGCGAACACCGGGGAGCTGTTTTTT; cdr3_aa: CASSGYQEGGLKLANTGELFF
j_call: TRBJ2-7; clone_size: large; v_call: TRBV27; d_call: TRBD1; cdr3_nt: TGTGCCAGCTGGGACAGTCCCTACGAGCAGTACTTC; cdr3_aa: CASWDSPYEQYF
j_call: TRBJ2-1; clone_size: few; v_call: TRBV24-1; d_call: -; cdr3_nt: TGTGCCACCAGTGACCACACTAGTTTTGAGCAGTTCTTC; cdr3_aa: CATSDHTSFEQFF
j_call: TRBJ2-7; clone_size: medium-sized; v_call: TRBV20-1; d_call: -; cdr3_nt: TGCAGTGCTTCCACCGGGGAACCTGGGCCAGGACTCTCCTACGAGCAGTACTTC; cdr3_aa: CSASTGEPGPGLSYEQYF
j_call: TRBJ1-1; clone_size: medium-sized; v_call: TRBV19; d_call: TRBD1; cdr3_nt: TGTGCCAGTATCCTAGGGGGCGCAAACACTGAAGCTTTCTTT; cdr3_aa: CASILGGANTEAFF
j_call: TRBJ2-1; clone_size: few; v_call: TRBV19; d_call: -; cdr3_nt: TGTGCCAGTAGTATCCGACGGATTAATGAGCAGTTCTTC; cdr3_aa: CASSIRRINEQFF
j_call: TRBJ2-2; clone_size: medium-sized; v_call: TRBV28; d_call: -; cdr3_nt: TGTGCCAGCAGAAAGTCCCTCAGTCTTCACGGGGAGCTGTTTTTT; cdr3_aa: CASRKSLSLHGELFF
j_call: TRBJ2-5; clone_size: medium-sized; v_call: TRBV27; d_call: -; cdr3_nt: TGTGCCAGCAGTTTGGGTGTACTCCAAGAGACCCAGTACTTC; cdr3_aa: CASSLGVLQETQYF
j_call: TRBJ2-3; clone_size: medium-sized; v_call: TRBV6-4; d_call: TRBD2; cdr3_nt: TGTGCCAGCAGTGCCGGGACTAGCGGGGGACAGGCGCAGTATTTT; cdr3_aa: CASSAGTSGGQAQYF
j_call: TRBJ2-5; clone_size: medium-sized; v_call: TRBV7-9; d_call: TRBD1; cdr3_nt: TGTGCCAGCAGCCCGACAGGGGCAGAGACCCAGTACTTC; cdr3_aa: CASSPTGAETQYF
j_call: TRBJ2-2; clone_size: medium-sized; v_call: TRBV21-1; d_call: -; cdr3_nt: TGTGCCAGCAGCAAAGATAAGGGAACGGGCACCGGGGAGCTGTTTTTT; cdr3_aa: CASSKDKGTGTGELFF
j_call: TRBJ1-1; clone_size: few; v_call: TRBV24-1; d_call: -; cdr3_nt: TGTGCCACCAGTGGGTCCCGGGGCACTGAAGCTTTCTTT; cdr3_aa: CATSGSRGTEAFF
j_call: TRBJ2-5; clone_size: few; v_call: TRBV6-5; d_call: TRBD2; cdr3_nt: TGTGCCAGCAGTCCCGGGGGGAAGGGAGAGACCCAGTACTTC; cdr3_aa: CASSPGGKGETQYF